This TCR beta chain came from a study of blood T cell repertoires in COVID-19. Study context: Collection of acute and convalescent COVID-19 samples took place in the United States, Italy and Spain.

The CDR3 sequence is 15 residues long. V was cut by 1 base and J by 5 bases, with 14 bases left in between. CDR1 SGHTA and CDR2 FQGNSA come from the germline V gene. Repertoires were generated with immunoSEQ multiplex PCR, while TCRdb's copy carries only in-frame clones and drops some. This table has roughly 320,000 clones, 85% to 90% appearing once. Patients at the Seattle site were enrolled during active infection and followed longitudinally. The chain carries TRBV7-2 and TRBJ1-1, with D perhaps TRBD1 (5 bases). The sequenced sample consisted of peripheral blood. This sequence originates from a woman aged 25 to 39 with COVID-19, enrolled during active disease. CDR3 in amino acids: CASSLVGQGETEAFF. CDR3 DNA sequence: TGTGCCAGCAGCTTAGTAGGGCAGGGTGAGACTGAAGCTTTCTTT.